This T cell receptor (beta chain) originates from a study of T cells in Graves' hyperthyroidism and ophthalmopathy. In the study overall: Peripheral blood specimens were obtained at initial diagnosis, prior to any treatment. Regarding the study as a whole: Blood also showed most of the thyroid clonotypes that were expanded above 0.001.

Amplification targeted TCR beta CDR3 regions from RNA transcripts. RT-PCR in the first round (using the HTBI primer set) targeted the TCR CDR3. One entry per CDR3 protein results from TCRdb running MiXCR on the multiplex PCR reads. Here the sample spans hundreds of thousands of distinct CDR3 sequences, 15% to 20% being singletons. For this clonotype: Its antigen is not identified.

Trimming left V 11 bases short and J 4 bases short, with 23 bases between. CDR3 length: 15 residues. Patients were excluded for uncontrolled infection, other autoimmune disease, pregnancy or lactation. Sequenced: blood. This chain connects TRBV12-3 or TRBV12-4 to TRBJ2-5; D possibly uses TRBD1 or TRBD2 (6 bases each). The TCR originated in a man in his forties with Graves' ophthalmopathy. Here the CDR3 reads CAGIASGGRRETQYF. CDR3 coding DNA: TGTGCCGGCATTGCCTCTGGGGGGCGACGAGAGACCCAGTACTTC.